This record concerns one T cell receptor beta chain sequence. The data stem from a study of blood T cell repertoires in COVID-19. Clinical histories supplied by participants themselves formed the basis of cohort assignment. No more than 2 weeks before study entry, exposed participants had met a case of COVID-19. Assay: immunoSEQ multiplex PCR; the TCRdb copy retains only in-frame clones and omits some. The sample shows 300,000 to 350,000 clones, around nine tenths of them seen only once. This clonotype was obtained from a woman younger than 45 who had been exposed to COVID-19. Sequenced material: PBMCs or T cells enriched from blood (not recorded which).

The CDR3 coding sequence is TGTGCCAGCAGCGTTAGCGGGGGGGCATCCAATGAGCAGTTCTTC. It specifies CASSVSGGASNEQFF. The chain recombines TRBV5-4 with TRBJ2-1; 11 nucleotides align to TRBD2. The germline gives CDR1 SGHNT, CDR2 YYREEE (reference sequence). V lost 4 bases to trimming and J lost 6 bases; unmatched junction nucleotides: 6. The CDR3 has 15 residues.